The entry that follows covers one TCR beta chain sequence. 13 Jbeta primers and 60 Vbeta primers were used for the PCR. Profiled with immunoSEQ multiplex PCR; TCRdb holds only in-frame clones, not every one. The repertoire holds about 190,000 clones, with approximately 84% as singletons. Trimming took off 3 bases at V and 7 bases at J, with 9 bases between the two ends. The CDR3 is 12 amino acids. Germline CDR1 reads SEHNR; CDR2 reads FQNEAQ (reference sequence). The data belong to a study of cytomegalovirus exposure and HLA in healthy donors. Study at large: Earlier, roughly 180 million T cells were analyzed, and around 100 million unique TCR beta sequences were found among them.

This clonotype originated in a boy between 10 and 17 years old in good health and CMV-seronegative. The chain links TRBV7-9 to TRBJ1-1, with D perhaps matching TRBD1 (6 bases). Material: PBMCs. The CDR3: CASSFLDSEAFF. DNA for the CDR3: TGTGCCAGCAGCTTTTTGGACAGTGAAGCTTTCTTT.